This TCR beta chain was sequenced for a study of OX40 agonist ivuxolimab in advanced cancers. Regarding the complete study: Ivuxolimab, which targeted the costimulatory receptor OX40 (CD134), was an agonistic, fully human IgG2 monoclonal antibody. In the dose-escalation cohort, roughly 80% of patients were male, and the mean age was around 60 years, with a range of about 20 to 90. The monotherapy dose-escalation portion (N of about 50 patients) of the phase I ivuxolimab trial is reported in the paper. Prior anti-PD-1, anti-PD-L1 or anti-CTLA-4 therapy was permitted, and checkpoint inhibitors had been received by 30% to 40% of dose-escalation patients. Peripheral TCRbeta sequencing aimed to test whether ivuxolimab altered TCR sequence diversity and caused clonal T-cell expansion. Of the roughly 53 patients in dose escalation, 19 had hepatocellular carcinoma, some 15 had melanoma, 9 had renal cell carcinoma and 9 had head and neck cancer. Intravenous ivuxolimab was administered to patients every 2 weeks at six dose levels: 0.01, 0.1, 0.3, 1.5, 3 and 10 mg/kg. Partial responses occurred in three dose-escalation patients, of whom one had hepatocellular carcinoma and two had cutaneous melanoma. Broad study findings and their caveats: Low levels of normalized T-cell clonal expansion were also seen in some patients who did not respond. Clonal expansion of both CD4+ and CD8+ blood T cells was observed from baseline to week 6 at doses 0.1 to 3.0 mg/kg. In the 0.1-3.0 mg/kg groups, partial responders had among the lowest normalized peripheral clonal expansion, particularly in CD8+ T cells. Antigen specificity was not determined for the clonally expanded peripheral T cells. On average, CD8+ T cells showed more expanded clones than CD4+ T cells after ivuxolimab.

To sequence the TCRbeta CDR3 region, genomic DNA was isolated from the sorted cells. The immunoSEQ Assay was used to sequence the TCRbeta CDR3 regions. TCRdb's version of the immuneACCESS table is confined to in-frame rearrangements and falls short of the full clone set. An unresolved V gene accounts for under half of the shortfall where checked; the remainder is of unknown origin. For this sample there are under 70,000 clones; around 86% appear just once. Of the sample, about 1% is held by the ten largest clones. The CDR3 measures 14 amino acids from cysteine to phenylalanine. Of the read, only the CDR3 DNA is kept; its 42 bases are in frame from base 1. V sheds 3 bases and J sheds 4 bases, leaving 12 bases between their ends. The germline V gene encodes CDR1 SGDLS and CDR2 YYNGEE. Note on this clone: Its antigen is not yet known. Nothing much larger sits one base from this clone, and base qualities are not available.

Patients with a history of autoimmune disease or receiving systemic immunosuppression were excluded from the trial. Peripheral blood for TCR sequencing was collected from all dose cohorts at baseline, on cycle 4 day 1, and on cycle 7 day 1. Samples came from an open-label, multicenter, first-in-human phase I dose-escalation trial of ivuxolimab. The trial enrolled adults with locally advanced or metastatic head and neck squamous cell, hepatocellular, melanoma or renal cell carcinoma. Before TCR sequencing, CD4+ T cells and CD8+ T cells were sorted from peripheral blood as separate populations. The material was CD4+ or CD8+ T cells sorted from blood, obtained in a trial of the OX40 agonist ivuxolimab. The chain uses TRBV9 and TRBJ2-3, with a tentative D gene TRBD1 over 5 matching bases. This receptor was taken from an adult with an advanced solid tumor such as melanoma, head and neck, liver or kidney cancer. The CDR3 protein: CASSGSGSSDTQYF. The sequenced DNA: TGTGCCAGCAGCGGATCAGGGTCATCAGATACGCAGTATTTT.